These T cell receptor beta chains were read from a single sample in a study of blood T cells in healthy people across ages. TCRdb re-derived calls from the 5' RACE reads in MiXCR, one entry per CDR3 protein. The profile shows roughly 1,100,000 distinct CDR3 sequences, roughly 24% of them singletons. The sample also formed part of further work on T cells of mothers and their children.

Sequences were obtained from blood. These TCRs come from a girl aged 2 to 9 in good health. The CDR3 runs from the conserved cysteine through the conserved F or W. The D gene is left open where the match is weak. Only some rows state a clone size, as once, few, many or a class for expanded clones.

TRBJ2-4 | - | - | TRBV29-1 | TGCAGCGCAGATACAGGGTCCAAAAACATTCAGTACTTC | CSADTGSKNIQYF
TRBJ2-1 | - | TRBD2 | TRBV12-3/TRBV12-4 | TGTGCCAGCAGTCCCTACTCACTAGCGGGCTACAATGAGCAGTTCTTC | CASSPYSLAGYNEQFF
TRBJ1-2 | few | - | TRBV20-1 | TGCAGTGCTAGAGATACCGGGCCCCGAGGTGACTACACCTTC | CSARDTGPRGDYTF
TRBJ1-4 | few | - | TRBV15 | TGTGCCACCAGCAGAGATGGTAGTGCCCATGAAAAACTGTTTTTT | CATSRDGSAHEKLFF
TRBJ2-6 | few | - | TRBV6-6 | TGTGCCAGCAAATCGGACCACTACTCTGGGGCCAACGTCCTGACTTTC | CASKSDHYSGANVLTF
TRBJ1-4 | - | - | TRBV10-3 | TGTGCCATCAGTGAGAGTAGAGGTCCAACTAATGAAAAACTGTTTTTT | CAISESRGPTNEKLFF
TRBJ2-5 | - | - | TRBV2 | TGTGCCAGCAGTGGGAGGGAGGATGAGACCCAGTACTTC | CASSGREDETQYF
TRBJ2-5 | few | TRBD2 | TRBV28 | TGTGCCAGCAGACGCCGTACTAGCGGGAGGGAAGAGACCCAGTACTTC | CASRRRTSGREETQYF
TRBJ1-1 | - | - | TRBV3-1 | TGTGCCAGCAGCTCCACAGGGCAGAGCACTGAAGCTTTCTTT | CASSSTGQSTEAFF
TRBJ2-3 | - | TRBD2 | TRBV25-1 | TGTGCCAGCAGTTTTTCGCGGGAGGGCCCAGATACGCAGTATTTT | CASSFSREGPDTQYF
TRBJ2-6 | - | - | TRBV27 | TGTGCCAGCAGTTATCGGGACACCGGGGCCAACGTCCTGACTTTC | CASSYRDTGANVLTF
TRBJ2-1 | - | - | TRBV9 | TGTGCCAGCAGCGCCGGAGGGGGAATCAATGAGCAGTTCTTC | CASSAGGGINEQFF
TRBJ2-7 | - | TRBD1 | TRBV4-3 | TGCGCCAGCAGCCAAGTCACAGCAGGGGGCTACGAGCAGTACTTC | CASSQVTAGGYEQYF
TRBJ1-2 | few | - | TRBV6-1 | TGTGCCAGCAGTGAAGTGTCGGGGGCCGGATTAGATGGCTACACCTTC | CASSEVSGAGLDGYTF
TRBJ1-1 | few | TRBD1 | TRBV28 | TGTGCCACCAGTTTAGGGGACAGATATCACACTGAAGCTTTCTTT | CATSLGDRYHTEAFF
TRBJ1-1 | few | - | TRBV6-5 | TGTGCCAGCATTGCAGGGACGAACACTGAAGCTTTCTTT | CASIAGTNTEAFF
TRBJ1-3 | - | - | TRBV19 | TGTGCCAGTAGTACGTTTTCTATCTCTGGAAACACCATATATTTT | CASSTFSISGNTIYF
TRBJ2-6 | few | - | TRBV29-1 | TGCAGCGTTCAGGGACCTCGCTCTGGGGCCAACGTCCTGACTTTC | CSVQGPRSGANVLTF
TRBJ2-6 | - | - | TRBV27 | TGTGCCAGCAGTTTCTCTGGGGCCAACGTCCTGGCTTTC | CASSFSGANVLAF
TRBJ2-3 | few | - | TRBV10-1 | TGCGCCAGCAGTGACCCCCCAGATACGCAGTATTTT | CASSDPPDTQYF
TRBJ2-5 | few | TRBD1 | TRBV5-1 | TGCGCCAGCAGCTCCGGGACAGGGTGGGGAGAGACCCAGTACTTC | CASSSGTGWGETQYF
TRBJ2-7 | few | TRBD2 | TRBV4-1 | TGCGCCAGCAGCCAAGATCGTGGACTAGACTACGAGCAGTACTTC | CASSQDRGLDYEQYF
TRBJ2-7 | - | - | TRBV4-2 | TGTGCCAGCAGCCACCCGGGGGCCTACGAGCAGTACTTC | CASSHPGAYEQYF
TRBJ1-3 | few | - | TRBV6-6 | TGTGCCAGCAGAGGGTTTTCAGGGGGAAACACCATATATTTT | CASRGFSGGNTIYF
TRBJ1-6 | - | - | TRBV20-1 | TGCAGTGCTAGAGTAGGTGGTCCTACAGGTTCACCCCTCCACTTT | CSARVGGPTGSPLHF
TRBJ1-2 | - | - | TRBV29-1 | TGCAGCGTTAACACAGTCTTCCCCACCTTC | CSVNTVFPTF
TRBJ2-5 | - | - | TRBV3-1 | TGTGCCAGCAGCCAAGTATATGGAGAGACCCAGTACTTC | CASSQVYGETQYF
TRBJ2-1 | - | - | TRBV20-1 | TGCAGTGCTACCCCTATGTACGGGAAGGACCCCTACAATGAGCAGTTCTTC | CSATPMYGKDPYNEQFF
TRBJ2-5 | - | - | TRBV5-1 | TGCGCCAGCAGCTCCGGTCTCAGGGTCCCAGAGACCCAGTACTTC | CASSSGLRVPETQYF
TRBJ2-2 | few | - | TRBV12-5 | TGTGCTAGTGGTTTGTATGGGGGGGCCGACACCGGGGAGCTGTTTTTT | CASGLYGGADTGELFF
TRBJ2-1 | few | - | TRBV7-9 | TGTGCCAGCAGCTTAGCGCGGGTTATGGATGAGCAGTTCTTC | CASSLARVMDEQFF
TRBJ1-2 | few | TRBD1 | TRBV6-1 | TGTGCCAGCAGTGGTACAGGGGCCCATGGCTACACCTTC | CASSGTGAHGYTF
TRBJ2-7 | - | - | TRBV5-5 | TGTGCCAGCAGCCACGGACATACTGACATGTCTTCCTACGAGCAGTACTTC | CASSHGHTDMSSYEQYF
TRBJ1-2 | - | - | TRBV12-3/TRBV12-4 | TGTGCCAGCAGTTCAGGGGTGGAAGGCTACGCCTTC | CASSSGVEGYAF
TRBJ2-5 | many | - | TRBV29-1 | TGCAGCGTTGACAGCCTAGCGGAGACCCAGTACTTC | CSVDSLAETQYF
TRBJ2-7 | - | - | TRBV29-1 | TGCAGCTACCGACTGGCGGGCGGTTACGAGCAGTACTTC | CSYRLAGGYEQYF
TRBJ2-1 | - | - | TRBV20-1 | TGCAGTGCTAGTATGCGGGTGTCCTACAATGAGCAGTTCTTC | CSASMRVSYNEQFF
TRBJ2-1 | - | - | TRBV7-2 | TGTGCCAGCAGCTGGAGTGGGACAACCTACAATGAGCAGTTCTTC | CASSWSGTTYNEQFF
TRBJ1-4 | - | TRBD1 | TRBV4-1 | TGCGCCAGCAGCTCCCGGGACAGACCAACTAATGAAAAACTGTTTTTT | CASSSRDRPTNEKLFF
TRBJ2-5 | - | - | TRBV29-1 | TGCAGCGTTGAAGATACAACATCCAAGACCCAGTACTTC | CSVEDTTSKTQYF
TRBJ2-4 | few | - | TRBV20-1 | TGCAGTGCTCTCCAAAACATTCAGTACTTC | CSALQNIQYF
TRBJ2-7 | few | TRBD1 | TRBV3-1 | TGTGCCAGCAGCTCTCAGACAGGGTACAGCGAGCAGTACTTC | CASSSQTGYSEQYF
TRBJ2-6 | - | - | TRBV19 | TGTGCCAGTAGTCCCGACGGAGGCTCTGGGGACAACGTCCTGACTTTC | CASSPDGGSGDNVLTF
TRBJ2-1 | - | - | TRBV5-1 | TGCGCCAGCAGCTTGGCCAACAGAAACAATGAGCAGTTCTTC | CASSLANRNNEQFF
TRBJ2-1 | - | - | TRBV5-1 | TGCGCCAGCAGCTTGCGCCTTTTGGAACCCAATGAGCAGTTCTTC | CASSLRLLEPNEQFF
TRBJ1-6 | few | - | TRBV7-9 | TGTGCCGGCAGCTTAGTGGGGAATTCACCCCTCCACTTT | CAGSLVGNSPLHF
TRBJ2-2 | - | - | TRBV3-1 | TGTGCCAGCAGGGGACTCGGGGAGCTGTTTTTT | CASRGLGELFF
TRBJ2-3 | few | TRBD1 | TRBV11-3 | TGTGCCAGCAGCTTAGTTCCTGGACAGGGGGGAGATACGCAGTATTTT | CASSLVPGQGGDTQYF
TRBJ2-5 | few | TRBD2 | TRBV4-2 | TGTGCCAGCAGCCAATGGGCTAGCGGGAGAGAGACCCAGTACTTC | CASSQWASGRETQYF
TRBJ2-3 | - | TRBD1 | TRBV12-3/TRBV12-4 | TGTGCCAGCAGTTTGCCGGGACAGGGATTCGATACGCAGTATTTT | CASSLPGQGFDTQYF
TRBJ2-7 | - | TRBD2 | TRBV28 | TGTGCCAGCAGTTTAGCGGCTAGCGGGAGTTACGAGCAGTACTTC | CASSLAASGSYEQYF